The 6 T cell receptor beta chains listed next were all sequenced from one sample in a study of somatic mutations in cytotoxic T cells in rheumatoid arthritis (dated by TCRdb to about 2017). Libraries were constructed by the immunoSEQ multiplex PCR assay. What TCRdb holds here is the immuneACCESS table cut down to in-frame rearrangements. Part of the clones is not present; checked against another copy, under half of the missing clones reflect an unresolved V gene, and the others are unexplained. The sample profile shows roughly 16,000 clones; 70% to 80% of them were found once. The biggest ten clones account for about an eighth of the sample. Material: CD8+ T cells sorted from blood. The receptors here all came from an adult with rheumatoid arthritis.

The chain joins TRBV4-2 to TRBJ2-1; the match to TRBD1 covers 9 bases. Germline assignment: CDR1 LGHNA and CDR2 YNFKEQ. The CDR3 runs to 15 residues. The junction had 6 bases not matched to a gene; V was cut back by 1 base and J by 8 bases. The CDR3 bases are TGTGCCAGCAGCCAAGCCGGACAGGGGACGGATGAGCAGTTCTTC. Amino acids: CASSQAGQGTDEQFF.

Judged by abundance, this clone is medium-sized (0.01 to 0.1%). The rearrangement links TRBV14 to TRBJ1-4, with D uncertain. Germline-derived CDR1 and CDR2 are SGHDN and FVKESK. The germline V and J ends were trimmed by 2 bases and 2 bases, with 12 bases remaining between them. The CDR3 is 16 residues long. The CDR3 bases are TGTGCCAGCAGCCAATCCCAAGGGTCCACTAATGAAAAACTGTTTTTT. Amino acid sequence: CASSQSQGSTNEKLFF.

The rearrangement uses TRBV7-9 and TRBJ1-1; the D is unclear. Trimming cost V 5 bases and J 0 bases, with 16 bases left between them. In germline, CDR1 is SEHNR, CDR2 FQNEAQ (reference sequence). This CDR3 region has 16 residues. The CDR3 sequence: CASSHHPRTVNTEAFF. The DNA of the CDR3 is TGTGCCAGCAGCCACCACCCCCGGACTGTGAACACTGAAGCTTTCTTT.

The chain combines TRBV6-6 with TRBJ2-5; D gene ambiguous. Trimming shortened V by 0 bases and J by 5 bases, and 7 bases separated the two germline ends. There are 13 residues in the CDR3. Germline V gene data show CDR1 as MNHNY and CDR2 as SVGAGI (reference sequence). The CDR3 loop reads CASSYSEVETQYF. CDR3 DNA: TGTGCCAGCAGTTACTCTGAGGTCGAGACCCAGTACTTC.

This clone was counted a few times. The chain couples TRBV4-1 to TRBJ1-2; D is undetermined. The CDR3 runs to 15 residues. Germline V lookup: CDR1 MGHRA, CDR2 YSYEKL. The germline V and J ends were trimmed by 3 bases and 5 bases, with 16 bases remaining between them. As DNA, the CDR3 is TGCGCCAGCAGCCAGGTTTGGGAGGCAGAATATGGCTACACCTTC. Residues: CASSQVWEAEYGYTF.

The V and J genes are TRBV15 and TRBJ2-3, with a weak D call TRBD2 (6 bases). The V end lost 1 base, the J end lost 2 bases, and 13 bases lay between the germline ends. The germline CDR1 and CDR2 sequences are LNHNV and YYDKDF (reference sequence). The CDR3 sequence is 16 residues long. The CDR3 DNA reads TGTGCCACCAGCAGAGGGGCGGGCGGGAACACAGATACGCAGTATTTT. It encodes CATSRGAGGNTDTQYF.